A single sample is the source of the 4 T cell receptor beta chains below, sequenced in a study of control samples from healthy donors and cancer patients. Some clones are missing from TCRdb's copy, which holds only in-frame ones; the method was immunoSEQ multiplex PCR. The sample lists 76,000 or so clones; approximately 88% were seen once. Input material: PBMCs. The receptors originated from a woman aged 45 to 65 with colorectal cancer.

The V gene is TRBV4-3, the J gene TRBJ2-3; D not resolved. CDR3 size: 15 residues. Trimming took off 3 bases at V and 0 bases at J, with 10 bases between the two ends. Per germline, CDR1 LGHNA and CDR2 YSLEER. CDR3 residues: CASSQAGSSTDTQYF. The CDR3 DNA is TGCGCCAGCAGCCAGGCCGGGTCCAGCACAGATACGCAGTATTTT.

V gene TRBV12-3 or TRBV12-4 combines with J gene TRBJ1-1; D is undetermined. V was shortened by 6 bases and J by 4 bases, with 6 bases between the two germline ends. This CDR3 is 11 amino acids long. The CDR3 sequence: CASSSTTEAFF. CDR3 DNA: TGTGCCAGCAGCAGTACCACTGAAGCTTTCTTT.

The genes are TRBV6-2 or TRBV6-3 and TRBJ1-5; D possibly corresponds to TRBD1 (6 bases). V was pared by 4 bases and J by 1 base, with 8 bases between. This CDR3 contains 14 residues. Germline loops: CDR1 MNHEY, CDR2 SVGEGT. The CDR3: CASSWGPSNQPQHF. The CDR3 DNA reads as TGTGCCAGCAGTTGGGGGCCGAGCAATCAGCCCCAGCATTTT.

This rearrangement joins TRBV6-5 to TRBJ1-1, with D uncertain. The CDR3 covers 13 residues. V dropped 7 bases and J dropped 0 bases, with 9 bases sitting between them. The germline gives CDR1 MNHEY, CDR2 SVGAGI. The CDR3 bases are TGTGCCAGCACGTCCCTGTTGAACACTGAAGCTTTCTTT. It codes for CASTSLLNTEAFF.